A single sample gave rise to the 8 T cell receptor beta chains below, sequenced in a study of shared clonotypes between healthy human individuals. Clones were sequenced by immunoSEQ multiplex PCR, and TCRdb holds only the in-frame ones, with some missing. The table lists millions of clones, approximately 93% of them singletons. The sequencing input was naive CD4+ T cells from PBMCs. As for subset: CD45RA+ positively selected. Receptors were obtained from a man in his late teens or twenties in good health. Some clones in this sample may be carry-over from other donors' samples.

The CDR3 protein is CASSPKGLGYGYTF. CDR3 in DNA: TGTGCCAGCAGTCCCAAGGGGTTGGGCTATGGCTACACCTTC. The chain has TRBV6-1 and TRBJ1-2, with D possibly TRBD1 on 5 matching bases. Germline CDR1 MNHNS, CDR2 SASEGT. Trimming cost V 5 bases and J 4 bases, with 14 bases left between them. The CDR3 is made up of 14 amino acids.

Comments on this clone: This CDR3 is also generated by other DNA sequences in the sample. The gene calls are TRBV5-6 and TRBJ1-2; TRBD1 agrees at 8 bases. CDR3 length: 13 amino acids. Germline assignment: CDR1 SGHDT and CDR2 YYEEEE. Unmatched junction bases numbered 1, after V lost 4 bases and J lost 2 bases. CDR3 coding DNA: TGTGCCAGCAGCAGACAGGGGAACTATGGCTACACCTTC. Protein: CASSRQGNYGYTF.

V gene TRBV5-1 combines with J gene TRBJ1-2; D is perhaps TRBD1 (6 bases). The CDR3 is made up of 15 amino acids. Germline V gene sequence: CDR1 SGHRS, CDR2 YFSETQ. The V and J ends lost 5 bases and 4 bases respectively, with 18 bases between them. The chain's CDR3 is CASRPGAIRGYGYTF. The CDR3 DNA reads TGCGCCAGCAGACCCGGGGCCATCAGGGGCTATGGCTACACCTTC.

V is TRBV11-2 and J is TRBJ2-7; TRBD2 matches 8 bases. J lost 4 bases, V lost 5 bases, and 7 bases had no gene match. The CDR3 contains 14 residues. Germline V gene lookup returns CDR1 SGHAT and CDR2 FQNNGV. DNA for the CDR3: TGTGCCAGCAGCCGGACTAGCCCGATGTACGAGCAGTACTTC. Its protein product is CASSRTSPMYEQYF.

This chain links TRBV7-2 with TRBJ1-2; a possible D gene is TRBD1 (6 bases). This CDR3 contains 13 residues. The V gene's germline CDR1 is SGHTA and CDR2 FQGNSA. V shed 4 bases and J shed 8 bases, with 14 bases lying between them. This chain's CDR3 is CASSSRTVGGYTF. The CDR3 DNA sequence: TGTGCCAGCAGCTCCCGGACAGTGGGAGGCTACACCTTC.

The V gene is TRBV7-2, the J gene TRBJ1-5, with TRBD1 identical over 10 bases. Germline-derived CDR1 and CDR2 are SGHTA and FQGNSA. Losses at the gene ends were 8 bases for V and 4 bases for J; bases not matched to a gene: 5. The CDR3 has 14 residues. In nucleotides, the CDR3 is TGTGCCAGCGTTCGGGACAGGGGAAATCAGCCCCAGCATTTT. It yields the protein CASVRDRGNQPQHF.

This chain connects TRBV6-1 to TRBJ2-1; 7 bases agree with TRBD2. Trimming at V came to 0 bases and at J to 2 bases, leaving 4 bases not matched to a gene. Germline lookup yields CDR1 MNHNS and CDR2 SASEGT. This CDR3 contains 16 residues. CDR3 sequence: CASSEASLAAYNEQFF. In DNA, the CDR3 is TGTGCCAGCAGTGAAGCCTCGCTAGCGGCCTACAATGAGCAGTTCTTC.

This rearrangement joins TRBV7-8 to TRBJ2-7, with D possibly matching TRBD2 (6 bases). Per germline, CDR1 SGHVS and CDR2 FQNEAQ. CDR3 length: 15 amino acids. Trimming removed 1 base from V and 2 bases from J, with 12 bases in between. CDR3 sequence: CASSLELGLAYEQYF. The CDR3 coding sequence is TGTGCCAGCAGCTTAGAGTTGGGACTCGCCTACGAGCAGTACTTC.